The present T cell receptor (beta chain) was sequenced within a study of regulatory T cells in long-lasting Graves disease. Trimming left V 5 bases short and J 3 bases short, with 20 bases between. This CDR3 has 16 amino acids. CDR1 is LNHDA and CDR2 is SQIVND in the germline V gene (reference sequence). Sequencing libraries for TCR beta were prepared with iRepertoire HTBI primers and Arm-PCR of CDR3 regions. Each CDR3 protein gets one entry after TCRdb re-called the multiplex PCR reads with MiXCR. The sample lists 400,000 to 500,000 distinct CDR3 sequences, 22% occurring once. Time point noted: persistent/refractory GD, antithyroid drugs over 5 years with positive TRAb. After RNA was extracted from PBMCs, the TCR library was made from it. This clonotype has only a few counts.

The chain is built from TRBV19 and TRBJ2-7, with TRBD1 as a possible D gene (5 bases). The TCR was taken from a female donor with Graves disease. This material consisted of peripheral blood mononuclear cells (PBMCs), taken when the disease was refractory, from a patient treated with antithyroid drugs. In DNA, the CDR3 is TGTGCCAGTAGTCGTAACGGGCAGGGTAAGAACTACGAGCAGTACTTC. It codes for CASSRNGQGKNYEQYF.